One sample yielded the 10 T cell receptor beta chains listed below, sequenced in a study of blood T cell repertoires in COVID-19. Generated by immunoSEQ multiplex PCR, the TCRdb table keeps only in-frame clones and is missing some. Of over 200,000 clones listed, more than 75% are singletons. Input material: peripheral blood. The receptors come from a man between 35 and 55 years old with active or convalescent COVID-19.

The rearrangement joins TRBV27 to TRBJ2-4; a weak D match, TRBD1 (6 bases). The CDR3 contains 13 residues. Per germline, CDR1 MNHEY and CDR2 SMNVEV (reference sequence). The V end lost 3 bases, the J end lost 9 bases, and 12 bases lay between the germline ends. The CDR3 spells CASSFQQGSIQYF. Here the CDR3 DNA reads TGTGCCAGCAGTTTTCAACAGGGTAGCATTCAGTACTTC.

This rearrangement joins TRBV19 to TRBJ2-3; perhaps TRBD2 as D (5 bases). The CDR3 has 16 residues. The V gene lost 1 base and the J gene lost 2 bases, with 13 bases spanning the gap. In germline, CDR1 is LNHDA, CDR2 SQIVND (reference sequence). Written as DNA, the CDR3 is TGTGCCAGTAGTATAGCCAGCGGCCTATCCACAGATACGCAGTATTTT. Protein sequence: CASSIASGLSTDTQYF.

The CDR3 DNA reads TGTGCCAGCATTCCCGGTGCAAACTATGGCTACACCTTC. Translated: CASIPGANYGYTF. The chain joins TRBV6-6 to TRBJ1-2; D gene unclear. Deletions cut 7 bases from V and 2 bases from J, with 11 bases between. This CDR3 is built from 13 residues. Per the germline V gene, CDR1 is MNHNY and CDR2 is SVGAGI (reference sequence).

This clone was counted once. This chain joins TRBV18 and TRBJ2-7; the D is unclear. The V end lost 1 base, the J end lost 5 bases, and 27 bases lay between the germline ends. Germline CDR1 is KGHSH and CDR2 is LQKENI. This CDR3 region has 19 residues. CDR3 DNA: TGTGCCAGCTCACCACGTTCTTTCCCCTCAAGAACCGCTAACGACGAGCAGTACTTC. Translation: CASSPRSFPSRTANDEQYF.

This clone has only one observation. The chain has TRBV30 and TRBJ1-3, with TRBD1 identical over 9 bases. The CDR3 consists of 12 residues. Trimming took 5 bases from V and 4 from J; bases not matched to a gene: 0. CDR1 GTSNPN and CDR2 SVGIG come from the germline V gene (reference sequence). The chain's CDR3 is CAWGTGGNTIYF. The CDR3 DNA reads as TGTGCCTGGGGGACAGGGGGAAACACCATATATTTT.

The chain employs TRBV9 and TRBJ1-6; a weak D match, TRBD1 (5 bases). Germline lookup yields CDR1 SGDLS and CDR2 YYNGEE. The CDR3 loop spans 13 amino acids. The V gene lost 7 bases and the J gene lost 6 bases, with 11 bases spanning the gap. Written as DNA, the CDR3 is TGTGCCAGCGCAGGGAAGACTAATTCACCCCTCCACTTT. It codes for CASAGKTNSPLHF.

This rearrangement joins TRBV19 to TRBJ2-6; 10 bases align to TRBD1. From germline, CDR1 is LNHDA and CDR2 SQIVND (reference sequence). The CDR3 extends over 18 amino acids. V was clipped by 5 bases and J by 0 bases; unmatched bases: 7. The CDR3 region is CASSSGTGVYSGANVLTF. The CDR3 DNA reads as TGTGCCAGTAGTTCCGGGACAGGGGTCTACTCTGGGGCCAACGTCCTGACTTTC.

The chain links TRBV5-1 to TRBJ1-2, with a possible D match to TRBD1 (6 bases). Germline CDR1 and CDR2: SGHRS and YFSETQ. CDR3 length equals 14 residues. Trimming took off 0 bases at V and 5 bases at J, with 11 bases between the two ends. Written as DNA, the CDR3 is TGCGCCAGCAGCTTGGGGGAACAGGGTTATGGCTACACCTTC. The encoded protein is CASSLGEQGYGYTF.

This clone has just one count. This chain links TRBV30 with TRBJ1-1, with D perhaps TRBD1 (5 bases). There are 11 residues in the CDR3. V was cut by 7 bases and J by 4 bases, with 10 bases left in between. Per germline, CDR1 GTSNPN and CDR2 SVGIG (reference sequence). The CDR3: CAFFGGTEAFF. The CDR3 DNA sequence: TGTGCCTTCTTCGGGGGCACTGAAGCTTTCTTT.

The chain recombines TRBV27 with TRBJ1-1; 7 bases map to TRBD1. The CDR3 totals 14 residues. The V gene end was trimmed by 5 bases and the J gene end by 7 bases; junction bases not matched to a gene: 10. Germline assignment: CDR1 MNHEY and CDR2 SMNVEV (reference sequence). CDR3 DNA: TGTGCCAGCAGTCAAGGGGGCCCGTCAAATGAAGCTTTCTTT. As protein: CASSQGGPSNEAFF.